These T cell receptor beta chains were read from a single sample in a study of blood T cell repertoires in COVID-19. TCRdb's copy holds only in-frame clones and misses some; the assay was immunoSEQ multiplex PCR. The sample lists approximately 93,000 clones, approximately 86% occurring once. The material sequenced was peripheral blood. These receptors came from a man aged 45 to 65 with COVID-19, enrolled during active disease. Each CDR3 is given with its conserved first and last residue. D genes are given only for firm matches. Size is stated for part of the rows, as once, few or many counts, or as a class when the clone is expanded.

j_call v_call d_call clone_size cdr3_nt cdr3_aa
TRBJ1-3 TRBV19 NA NA TGTGCCAGTAGTACCACAGGGTGGAGTGGAAACACCATATATTTT CASSTTGWSGNTIYF
TRBJ1-2 TRBV19 NA NA TGTGCCAGTAGTTCACAATCAACAGGGATGTCTGGCTATGGCTACACCTTC CASSSQSTGMSGYGYTF
TRBJ1-4 TRBV19 NA NA TGTGCCAGTAGTTCAGTTGAAAAACTGTTTTTT CASSSVEKLFF
TRBJ2-7 TRBV7-9 NA NA TGTGCCAGCAGCTTGCATCCGGGGGAGCAGTACTTC CASSLHPGEQYF
TRBJ2-1 TRBV5-4 NA NA TGTGCCAGCAGCTATGAGACAGACCCCTACAATGAGCAGTTCTTC CASSYETDPYNEQFF
TRBJ1-2 TRBV6-5 NA NA TGTGCCAGCACCTCGGGAGGGGAGGGCTCTGGCTACACCTTC CASTSGGEGSGYTF
TRBJ2-1 TRBV30 NA NA TGTGCCTGGAGACCAGGGGAGACCTACAATGAGCAGTTCTTC CAWRPGETYNEQFF
TRBJ1-6 TRBV5-5 TRBD1 once TGTGCCAGCAGCTTGGTGACAGGGGGCAATTCACCCCTCCACTTT CASSLVTGGNSPLHF
TRBJ1-1 TRBV6-2/TRBV6-3 NA NA TGTGCCAGCAGTTATCCCCCGGGCACTGAAGCTTTCTTT CASSYPPGTEAFF
TRBJ2-1 TRBV24-1 TRBD2 NA TGTGCCACCAGCGACAGCGGGGGTTATTACAATGAGCAGTTCTTC CATSDSGGYYNEQFF
TRBJ1-1 TRBV24-1 NA NA TGTGCCACCAGTGATTCGACAGTGGGTGAAGCTTTCTTT CATSDSTVGEAFF
TRBJ2-7 TRBV2 TRBD2 NA TGTGCCAGCAGGGGTTGGACTAGCGGTACCTACGAGCAGTACTTC CASRGWTSGTYEQYF
TRBJ2-1 TRBV2 NA NA TGTGCCAGCACCTATAACAGGGAAGGGGAGCAGTTCTTC CASTYNREGEQFF
TRBJ1-2 TRBV18 TRBD1 NA TGTGCCAGCTCACCCCCGGGACAGGGGGCGAGATATGGCTACACCTTC CASSPPGQGARYGYTF